A selection of T cell receptor beta chains follows, all from one sample in a study of regulatory T cells in long-lasting Graves disease. TCRdb re-called the multiplex PCR reads with MiXCR, one entry per CDR3 protein. The data contain under 500,000 distinct CDR3 sequences, around 17% of them seen just once; the ten biggest clones take up approximately 11%. The data also belong to a second study, concerning T cells in Graves' hyperthyroidism and ophthalmopathy.

This specimen was peripheral blood mononuclear cells (PBMCs), taken at new diagnosis, from a patient treated with antithyroid drugs. These receptors were taken from a woman between 25 and 40 years old with Graves disease. Both conserved end residues are part of each CDR3. The order of the fields is J gene, V gene, CDR3 length, D gene, clone size, CDR3 protein, CDR3 DNA. A D gene is named only where the DNA matches it firmly. Clone size is not always given. Where it is, it says once, few, many or a class for expanded clones.

j_call: TRBJ2-6; v_call: TRBV28; cdr3_length: 16; d_call: NA; clone_size: few; cdr3_aa: CASSLPNGSGANVLTF; cdr3_nt: TGTGCCAGCAGTTTGCCAAACGGTTCTGGGGCCAACGTCCTGACTTTC
j_call: TRBJ2-1; v_call: TRBV28; cdr3_length: 16; d_call: TRBD2; clone_size: many; cdr3_aa: CASTRGLAGSYNEQFF; cdr3_nt: TGTGCCAGCACCCGGGGACTAGCGGGATCTTACAATGAGCAGTTCTTC
j_call: TRBJ2-5; v_call: TRBV5-1; cdr3_length: 16; d_call: TRBD2; clone_size: few; cdr3_aa: CASSFNLAGDGETQYF; cdr3_nt: TGCGCCAGCAGCTTCAATTTAGCGGGAGATGGGGAGACCCAGTACTTC
j_call: TRBJ1-1; v_call: TRBV4-1; cdr3_length: 14; d_call: NA; clone_size: many; cdr3_aa: CASSQARTNTEAFF; cdr3_nt: TGCGCCAGCAGCCAAGCCAGGACGAACACTGAAGCTTTCTTT
j_call: TRBJ1-5; v_call: TRBV28; cdr3_length: 17; d_call: NA; clone_size: few; cdr3_aa: CASSPFWGLDFHQPQHF; cdr3_nt: TGTGCCAGCAGTCCATTTTGGGGGCTGGATTTCCATCAGCCCCAGCATTTT
j_call: TRBJ2-1; v_call: TRBV20-1; cdr3_length: 13; d_call: NA; clone_size: few; cdr3_aa: CSAEATRDNEQFF; cdr3_nt: TGCAGTGCCGAGGCAACTAGAGACAATGAGCAGTTCTTC
j_call: TRBJ2-3; v_call: TRBV19; cdr3_length: 15; d_call: NA; clone_size: NA; cdr3_aa: CASNPQGQATDTQYF; cdr3_nt: TGTGCCAGTAATCCACAGGGACAAGCCACAGATACGCAGTATTTT
j_call: TRBJ2-5; v_call: TRBV9; cdr3_length: 14; d_call: NA; clone_size: NA; cdr3_aa: CASSLPGGTENQYF; cdr3_nt: TGTGCCAGCAGCCTCCCCGGGGGTACCGAGAACCAGTACTTC
j_call: TRBJ2-6; v_call: TRBV20-1; cdr3_length: 18; d_call: NA; clone_size: NA; cdr3_aa: CSARGVQGIPSGANVLTF; cdr3_nt: TGCAGTGCTAGAGGGGTTCAGGGAATACCTTCTGGGGCCAACGTCCTGACTTTC
j_call: TRBJ2-7; v_call: TRBV4-3; cdr3_length: 14; d_call: NA; clone_size: NA; cdr3_aa: CASSQNRDTYEQYF; cdr3_nt: TGCGCCAGCAGCCAAAACCGGGACACCTACGAGCAGTACTTC
j_call: TRBJ2-7; v_call: TRBV2; cdr3_length: 14; d_call: TRBD1; clone_size: many; cdr3_aa: CASSTGTGHYEQYF; cdr3_nt: TGTGCCAGCAGTACCGGGACAGGTCACTACGAGCAGTACTTC
j_call: TRBJ2-1; v_call: TRBV7-9; cdr3_length: 15; d_call: TRBD2; clone_size: many; cdr3_aa: CASRGTSGDYNEQFF; cdr3_nt: TGTGCCAGCAGAGGGACTAGCGGAGACTACAATGAGCAGTTCTTC
j_call: TRBJ2-2; v_call: TRBV6-1; cdr3_length: 13; d_call: NA; clone_size: many; cdr3_aa: CASGFANTGELFF; cdr3_nt: TGTGCCAGCGGGTTCGCGAACACCGGGGAGCTGTTTTTT
j_call: TRBJ1-5; v_call: TRBV6-1; cdr3_length: 13; d_call: NA; clone_size: NA; cdr3_aa: CASSPSQNQPQHF; cdr3_nt: TGTGCCAGCAGCCCTTCTCAAAATCAGCCCCAGCATTTT
j_call: TRBJ2-1; v_call: TRBV18; cdr3_length: 18; d_call: TRBD2; clone_size: many; cdr3_aa: CASSPPGTSIQSYNEQFF; cdr3_nt: TGTGCCAGCTCACCACCTGGGACTAGCATTCAATCCTACAATGAGCAGTTCTTC
j_call: TRBJ2-5; v_call: TRBV11-2; cdr3_length: 16; d_call: TRBD2; clone_size: many; cdr3_aa: CASSKILAGVGETQYF; cdr3_nt: TGTGCCAGCAGCAAAATCCTAGCGGGAGTTGGAGAGACCCAGTACTTC
j_call: TRBJ2-1; v_call: TRBV10-3; cdr3_length: 12; d_call: NA; clone_size: NA; cdr3_aa: CAISEASWGQFF; cdr3_nt: TGTGCCATCAGTGAGGCTAGCTGGGGACAGTTCTTC
j_call: TRBJ2-1; v_call: TRBV29-1; cdr3_length: 13; d_call: NA; clone_size: few; cdr3_aa: CSVPPNQGNEQFF; cdr3_nt: TGCAGCGTTCCACCCAACCAGGGCAATGAGCAGTTCTTC
j_call: TRBJ2-7; v_call: TRBV5-4; cdr3_length: 15; d_call: TRBD1; clone_size: many; cdr3_aa: CASSSGTALKYEQYF; cdr3_nt: TGTGCCAGCAGCTCAGGGACAGCGCTTAAGTACGAGCAGTACTTC
j_call: TRBJ2-1; v_call: TRBV7-3; cdr3_length: 16; d_call: TRBD2; clone_size: many; cdr3_aa: CASSLVSGSPYNEQFF; cdr3_nt: TGTGCCAGCAGCTTGGTTAGCGGGAGCCCCTACAATGAGCAGTTCTTC
j_call: TRBJ2-5; v_call: TRBV7-6; cdr3_length: 13; d_call: NA; clone_size: many; cdr3_aa: CASSLELRETQYF; cdr3_nt: TGTGCCAGCAGCTTAGAATTACGGGAGACCCAGTACTTC
j_call: TRBJ2-1; v_call: TRBV27; cdr3_length: 12; d_call: NA; clone_size: many; cdr3_aa: CASETPYNEQFF; cdr3_nt: TGTGCCAGCGAAACACCGTACAATGAGCAGTTCTTC
j_call: TRBJ2-1; v_call: TRBV7-9; cdr3_length: 16; d_call: NA; clone_size: NA; cdr3_aa: CASRLPIGRGHNEQFF; cdr3_nt: TGTGCCAGCAGACTCCCAATCGGCAGGGGCCACAATGAGCAGTTCTTC
j_call: TRBJ1-5; v_call: TRBV20-1; cdr3_length: 23; d_call: TRBD1; clone_size: NA; cdr3_aa: CSAREAGSSQPRDRVNSNQPQHF; cdr3_nt: TGCAGTGCTAGAGAGGCGGGGTCCTCCCAACCCCGGGACAGGGTGAATAGCAATCAGCCCCAGCATTTT
j_call: TRBJ2-7; v_call: TRBV12-3/TRBV12-4; cdr3_length: 13; d_call: TRBD1; clone_size: many; cdr3_aa: CASSLARTGEQYF; cdr3_nt: TGTGCCAGCAGTTTAGCGCGGACAGGGGAGCAGTACTTC
j_call: TRBJ1-1; v_call: TRBV14; cdr3_length: 12; d_call: NA; clone_size: few; cdr3_aa: CASSRVGPTPFF; cdr3_nt: TGTGCCAGCAGCCGAGTGGGACCAACCCCCTTCTTT
j_call: TRBJ1-1; v_call: TRBV14; cdr3_length: 11; d_call: NA; clone_size: NA; cdr3_aa: CASSQDREAFF; cdr3_nt: TGTGCCAGCAGCCAAGATCGTGAAGCTTTCTTT
j_call: TRBJ2-7; v_call: TRBV9; cdr3_length: 16; d_call: NA; clone_size: few; cdr3_aa: CASSVNPSVTGYEQYF; cdr3_nt: TGTGCCAGCAGCGTAAACCCCTCCGTGACAGGCTACGAGCAGTACTTC
j_call: TRBJ1-3; v_call: TRBV4-2; cdr3_length: 15; d_call: NA; clone_size: many; cdr3_aa: CASSQETGWGNTIYF; cdr3_nt: TGTGCCAGCAGCCAAGAAACGGGGTGGGGAAACACCATATATTTT
j_call: TRBJ1-3; v_call: TRBV13; cdr3_length: 14; d_call: NA; clone_size: many; cdr3_aa: CASSLQASGNTIYF; cdr3_nt: TGTGCCAGCAGCTTACAAGCTTCTGGAAACACCATATATTTT
j_call: TRBJ2-5; v_call: TRBV27; cdr3_length: 15; d_call: NA; clone_size: few; cdr3_aa: CASSLTRMGQETQYF; cdr3_nt: TGTGCCAGCAGCTTGACCCGGATGGGCCAAGAGACCCAGTACTTC
j_call: TRBJ2-1; v_call: TRBV20-1; cdr3_length: 13; d_call: NA; clone_size: many; cdr3_aa: CSALGAAYNEQFF; cdr3_nt: TGCAGTGCCCTGGGGGCAGCGTACAATGAGCAGTTCTTC
j_call: TRBJ1-1; v_call: TRBV9; cdr3_length: 15; d_call: NA; clone_size: few; cdr3_aa: CASSVGNGVSTEAFF; cdr3_nt: TGTGCCAGCAGCGTAGGGAATGGAGTGAGCACTGAAGCTTTCTTT
j_call: TRBJ2-7; v_call: TRBV28; cdr3_length: 15; d_call: NA; clone_size: many; cdr3_aa: CASSSGTYSSYEQYF; cdr3_nt: TGTGCCAGCAGTTCCGGGACTTATAGCTCCTACGAGCAGTACTTC
j_call: TRBJ1-2; v_call: TRBV7-9; cdr3_length: 15; d_call: NA; clone_size: NA; cdr3_aa: CASSLGHRDDYGYTF; cdr3_nt: TGTGCCAGCAGCTTAGGCCACCGGGACGACTATGGCTACACCTTC
j_call: TRBJ2-2; v_call: TRBV30; cdr3_length: 13; d_call: TRBD1; clone_size: many; cdr3_aa: CAWTDRVHGELFF; cdr3_nt: TGTGCCTGGACGGACAGGGTGCACGGGGAGCTGTTTTTT
j_call: TRBJ2-7; v_call: TRBV19; cdr3_length: 16; d_call: TRBD1; clone_size: few; cdr3_aa: CASSIRRGQGVNEQYF; cdr3_nt: TGTGCCAGTAGTATCAGAAGGGGACAGGGAGTCAACGAGCAGTACTTC
j_call: TRBJ1-2; v_call: TRBV7-2; cdr3_length: 14; d_call: NA; clone_size: few; cdr3_aa: CASSPPRLPRSYTF; cdr3_nt: TGTGCCAGCAGCCCCCCTCGCTTACCGCGAAGCTACACCTTC
j_call: TRBJ2-1; v_call: TRBV15; cdr3_length: 18; d_call: TRBD2; clone_size: many; cdr3_aa: CATSRPGLAGERYNEQFF; cdr3_nt: TGTGCCACCAGCAGACCGGGACTAGCGGGAGAACGTTACAATGAGCAGTTCTTC
j_call: TRBJ1-3; v_call: TRBV12-3/TRBV12-4; cdr3_length: 14; d_call: NA; clone_size: few; cdr3_aa: CASSFLDTGNTIYF; cdr3_nt: TGTGCCAGCAGTTTTCTGGATACCGGAAACACCATATATTTT
j_call: TRBJ2-1; v_call: TRBV12-3/TRBV12-4; cdr3_length: 16; d_call: TRBD1; clone_size: few; cdr3_aa: CASRTSGTGVYNEQFF; cdr3_nt: TGTGCCAGCAGAACCTCGGGGACAGGGGTCTACAATGAGCAGTTCTTC
j_call: TRBJ1-5; v_call: TRBV30; cdr3_length: 13; d_call: NA; clone_size: many; cdr3_aa: CAWTRGVNQPQHF; cdr3_nt: TGTGCCTGGACCCGGGGGGTCAATCAGCCCCAGCATTTT
j_call: TRBJ2-1; v_call: TRBV24-1; cdr3_length: 13; d_call: TRBD2; clone_size: NA; cdr3_aa: CATSGAGSAEQFF; cdr3_nt: TGTGCCACCAGTGGAGCGGGATCAGCTGAGCAGTTCTTC
j_call: TRBJ1-5; v_call: TRBV28; cdr3_length: 14; d_call: NA; clone_size: many; cdr3_aa: CASRHLGGYQPQHF; cdr3_nt: TGTGCCAGCCGTCACCTCGGGGGCTATCAGCCCCAGCATTTT
j_call: TRBJ2-3; v_call: TRBV7-6; cdr3_length: 14; d_call: NA; clone_size: many; cdr3_aa: CASRGRRADDTQYF; cdr3_nt: TGTGCCAGCAGAGGGAGGAGGGCTGACGATACGCAGTATTTT
j_call: TRBJ2-3; v_call: TRBV28; cdr3_length: 15; d_call: NA; clone_size: NA; cdr3_aa: CASSRLAPTTNTQYF; cdr3_nt: TGTGCCAGCAGCAGGTTAGCCCCGACCACAAATACGCAGTATTTT